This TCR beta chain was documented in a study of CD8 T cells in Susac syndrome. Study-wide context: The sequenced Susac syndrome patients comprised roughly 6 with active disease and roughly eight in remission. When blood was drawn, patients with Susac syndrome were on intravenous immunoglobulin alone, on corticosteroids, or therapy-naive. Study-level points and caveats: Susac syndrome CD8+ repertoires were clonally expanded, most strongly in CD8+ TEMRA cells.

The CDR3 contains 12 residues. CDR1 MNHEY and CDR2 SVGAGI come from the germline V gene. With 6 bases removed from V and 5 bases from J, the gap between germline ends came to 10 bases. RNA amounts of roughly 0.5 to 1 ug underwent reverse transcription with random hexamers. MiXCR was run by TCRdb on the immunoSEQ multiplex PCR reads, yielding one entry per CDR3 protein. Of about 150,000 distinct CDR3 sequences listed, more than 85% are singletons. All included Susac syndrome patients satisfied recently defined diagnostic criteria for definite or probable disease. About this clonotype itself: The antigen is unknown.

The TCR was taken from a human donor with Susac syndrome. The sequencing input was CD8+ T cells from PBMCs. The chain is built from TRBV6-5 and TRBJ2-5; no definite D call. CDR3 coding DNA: TGTGCCAGCAGAGCCTCCGCTGAGACCCAGTACTTC. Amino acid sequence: CASRASAETQYF.